The clone carrying this TCR beta chain was counted many times. Researchers made TCR beta libraries by using iRepertoire HTBI primers and running Arm-PCR on CDR3 regions. TCRdb re-analysed the multiplex PCR reads in MiXCR, keeping a single row per CDR3 protein. This sample has some 450,000 distinct CDR3 sequences, with roughly 17% found just once. Time point in this sample: newly diagnosed GD, antithyroid drugs for less than 3 months. From RNA extracted from PBMCs, the TCR library was made. An endocrinology department located in Xi'an, China, was where the patients came from. The sample comes from a study of regulatory T cells in long-lasting Graves disease. Trimming pared 1 base from V and 3 bases from J, leaving 13 bases between. CDR3 length: 15 residues. Germline V gives CDR1 PRHDT, CDR2 FYEKMQ (reference sequence). These data were also filed under a second study, of T cells in Graves' hyperthyroidism and ophthalmopathy. That work states: Exclusion criteria comprised uncontrolled infection, other autoimmune disease, pregnancy or lactation. Most expanded thyroid clonotypes above 0.001 recurred in blood.

The sample was peripheral blood mononuclear cells (PBMCs), taken at new diagnosis, from a patient treated with antithyroid drugs. The chain recombines TRBV13 with TRBJ2-7; either TRBD1 or TRBD2 may fit D (6 bases each). This clonotype was obtained from a woman aged 25 to 39 with Graves disease. As DNA, the CDR3 is TGTGCCAGCAGCTTAGCGTCGGGGGCCCTCTACGAGCAGTACTTC. This sequence encodes CASSLASGALYEQYF.